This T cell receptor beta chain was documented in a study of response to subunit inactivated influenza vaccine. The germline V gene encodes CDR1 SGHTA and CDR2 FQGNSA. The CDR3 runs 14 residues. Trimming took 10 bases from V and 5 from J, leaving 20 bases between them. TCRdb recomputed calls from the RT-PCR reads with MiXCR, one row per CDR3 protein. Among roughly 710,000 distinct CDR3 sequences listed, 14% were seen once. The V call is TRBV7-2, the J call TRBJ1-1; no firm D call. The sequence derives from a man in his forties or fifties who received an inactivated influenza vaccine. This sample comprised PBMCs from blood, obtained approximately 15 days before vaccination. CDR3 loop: CATREGSGGTEAFF. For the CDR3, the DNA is TGTGCCACACGGGAGGGATCCGGTGGTACTGAAGCTTTCTTT.